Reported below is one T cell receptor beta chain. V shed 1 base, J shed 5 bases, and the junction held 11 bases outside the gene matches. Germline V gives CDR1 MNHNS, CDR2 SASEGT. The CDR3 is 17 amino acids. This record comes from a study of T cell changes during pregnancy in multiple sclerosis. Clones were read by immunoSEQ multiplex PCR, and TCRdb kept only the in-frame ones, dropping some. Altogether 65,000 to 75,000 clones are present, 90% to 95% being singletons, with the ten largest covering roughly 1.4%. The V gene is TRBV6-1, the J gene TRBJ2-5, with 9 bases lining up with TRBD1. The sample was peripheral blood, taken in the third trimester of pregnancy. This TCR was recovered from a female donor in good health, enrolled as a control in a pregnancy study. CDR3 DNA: TGTGCCAGCAGTGAAGGTGGACAGGGGTTTAGGAGGGAGACCCAGTACTTC. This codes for CASSEGGQGFRRETQYF.